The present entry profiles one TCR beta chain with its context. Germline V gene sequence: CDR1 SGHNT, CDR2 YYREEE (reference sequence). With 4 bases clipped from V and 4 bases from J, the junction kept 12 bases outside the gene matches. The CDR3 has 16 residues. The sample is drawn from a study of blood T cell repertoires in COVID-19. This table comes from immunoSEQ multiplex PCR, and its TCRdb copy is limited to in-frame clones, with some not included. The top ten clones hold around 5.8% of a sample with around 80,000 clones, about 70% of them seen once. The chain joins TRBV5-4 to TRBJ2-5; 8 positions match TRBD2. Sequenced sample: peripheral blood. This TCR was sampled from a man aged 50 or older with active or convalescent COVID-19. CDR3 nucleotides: TGTGCCAGCAGCCCCGGGGGCGGGGGGCTGGGAGAGACCCAGTACTTC. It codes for CASSPGGGGLGETQYF. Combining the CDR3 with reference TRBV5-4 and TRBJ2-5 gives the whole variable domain ETGVTQSPTHLIKTRGQQVTLRCSSQSGHNTVSWYQQALGQGPQFIFQYYREEENGRGNFPPRFSGLQFPNYSSELNVNALELDDSALYLCASSPGGGGLGETQYFGPGTRLLVL.